Sequencing of this T cell receptor (beta chain) was carried out in a study of shared clonotypes between healthy human individuals. CDR3 size: 13 residues. V was cut by 1 base and J by 4 bases, with 8 bases left in between. Germline V gene sequence: CDR1 SGHAT, CDR2 FQNNGV. Clones were sequenced by immunoSEQ multiplex PCR, and TCRdb holds only the in-frame ones, with some missing. The sample consists of around 2,100,000 clones, roughly 94% of them appearing once. Naive CD8 cells lacked CD45RO and underwent positive selection for CCR7, leaving out terminally differentiated effector memory CD45RA+ cells.

Sequences were obtained from naive CD8+ T cells sorted from blood. The clonotype originates from a man aged 18 to 30 in good health. This chain uses TRBV11-2 with TRBJ2-7; D is undetermined. The CDR3 nucleotides read TGTGCCAGCAGCTTAGCCAGTACGTACGAGCAGTACTTC. It codes for CASSLASTYEQYF.